A single sample is the source of the 27 T cell receptor beta chains below, sequenced in a study of blood T cell repertoires in COVID-19. Clones were sequenced by immunoSEQ multiplex PCR, and TCRdb holds only the in-frame ones, with some missing. The table has about 140,000 clones, 88% seen once. The sample comprised peripheral blood. The receptors here all came from a man aged 45-65 years with active or convalescent COVID-19.

The rearrangement joins TRBV7-9 to TRBJ2-3; TRBD2 matches at 10 bases. Germline CDR1 is SEHNR and CDR2 is FQNEAQ (reference sequence). V trimming: 3 bases; J trimming: 8 bases; junction bases outside the gene matches: 8. The CDR3 contains 15 residues. The DNA of the CDR3 is TGTGCCAGCAGCTTCGGAGCGGGAGGGCAGGGTACGCAGTATTTT. This gives the protein CASSFGAGGQGTQYF.

This clone was observed a handful of times. In nucleotides, the CDR3 is TGCGCCAGCAGCCAAGGACAGGGCTCCTTGAACACCGGGGAGCTGTTTTTT. As protein: CASSQGQGSLNTGELFF. This rearrangement joins TRBV4-3 to TRBJ2-2; 7 positions agree with TRBD1. Trimming removed 1 base from V and 1 base from J; junction bases left unmatched: 6. In germline, CDR1 is LGHNA, CDR2 YSLEER. CDR3 size: 17 residues.

V is TRBV2 and J is TRBJ1-1; TRBD1 aligns across 11 bases. Germline CDR1 reads SNHLY; CDR2 reads FYNNEI. This CDR3 has 14 amino acids. The V segment lost 6 bases and the J segment 4 bases; nucleotides outside the gene matches: 4. Here the CDR3 DNA reads TGTGCCAGCAGGGGGGACAGGGGGTTCACTGAAGCTTTCTTT. It specifies CASRGDRGFTEAFF.

This chain uses TRBV12-3 or TRBV12-4 with TRBJ2-1; 7 bases map to TRBD1. The V and J ends lost 11 bases and 7 bases, in that order; junction bases with no gene match: 8. This CDR3 has 12 amino acids. CDR3 sequence: CAVNRGDNEQFF. CDR3 coding DNA: TGTGCCGTAAACAGGGGAGATAATGAGCAGTTCTTC.

The chain has TRBV11-2 and TRBJ2-5; 7 bases are a match to TRBD2. From germline, CDR1 is SGHAT and CDR2 FQNNGV. The junction had 13 bases not matched to a gene; V was cut back by 5 bases and J by 1 base. The CDR3 consists of 17 residues. The CDR3 DNA is TGTGCCAGCAGCCCAGTGGGGGACTACCTCCCCCAAGAGACCCAGTACTTC. Translated: CASSPVGDYLPQETQYF.

V is TRBV9 and J is TRBJ2-1, with D uncertain. Trimming removed 0 bases from V and 6 bases from J, with 4 bases in between. The CDR3 is 12 amino acids. Germline V lookup: CDR1 SGDLS, CDR2 YYNGEE. This CDR3 is CASSVVFNEQFF. For the CDR3, the DNA is TGTGCCAGCAGCGTAGTATTCAATGAGCAGTTCTTC.

This sequence joins TRBV2 and TRBJ1-2; D not certain. Germline V gene sequence: CDR1 SNHLY, CDR2 FYNNEI. V lost 5 bases and J lost 4, with 17 bases in between. The CDR3 loop spans 15 amino acids. CDR3 bases: TGTGCCAGCAGTCAAGACATTGGTCAGTCCTATGGCTACACCTTC. Protein sequence: CASSQDIGQSYGYTF.

This clone was recorded once. This chain links TRBV5-1 with TRBJ2-5, with a possible D match to TRBD2 (7 bases). V dropped 0 bases and J dropped 5 bases, with 14 bases sitting between them. Germline loops: CDR1 SGHRS, CDR2 YFSETQ. CDR3 length: 15 residues. CDR3 coding DNA: TGCGCCAGCAGCTTGGCTCGGGGGGCAGGTGAGACCCAGTACTTC. Amino acids: CASSLARGAGETQYF. Drawing the rest from reference TRBV5-1 and TRBJ2-5, the complete variable domain is KAGVTQTPRYLIKTRGQQVTLSCSPISGHRSVSWYQQTPGQGLQFLFEYFSETQRNKGNFPGRFSGRQFSNSRSEMNVSTLELGDSALYLCASSLARGAGETQYFGPGTRLLVL.

This chain's CDR3 is CASSRSGGEGNQPQHF. The CDR3 DNA reads as TGCGCCAGCAGCCGATCAGGGGGCGAGGGCAATCAGCCCCAGCATTTT. The chain has TRBV4-1 and TRBJ1-5; 8 positions agree with TRBD1. Germline V CDR1 and CDR2: MGHRA, YSYEKL. This CDR3 has 16 residues. V shed 4 bases, J shed 2 bases, and the junction held 7 bases outside the gene matches.

The chain combines TRBV30 with TRBJ2-7; 10 bases fit TRBD2. This CDR3 has 16 amino acids. With V trimmed by 3 bases and J by 2 bases, 10 bases remained unmatched. Per the germline V gene, CDR1 is GTSNPN and CDR2 is SVGIG (reference sequence). The CDR3 region has the DNA TGTGCCTGGAGCTCAACGGGACTAGCGCTCCCCTACGAGCAGTACTTC. It encodes CAWSSTGLALPYEQYF.

This sequence joins TRBV4-2 and TRBJ1-4, with 9 bases matching TRBD1. Trimming cost V 5 bases and J 5 bases; bases outside gene matches: 6. The V gene's germline CDR1 is LGHNA and CDR2 YNFKEQ. CDR3 length equals 15 residues. This CDR3 reads CASSVQGAKNEKLFF. The CDR3 region has the DNA TGTGCCAGCAGCGTACAGGGGGCGAAGAATGAAAAACTGTTTTTT.

This clone was detected only a few times. This chain uses TRBV7-8 with TRBJ2-1, with a tentative D call TRBD2 (7 bases). Between the trimmed V and J ends, which lost 6 bases and 8 bases, there was a span of 23 bases. CDR1 and CDR2 from the germline V gene are SGHVS and FQNEAQ. The CDR3 totals 16 residues. In DNA, the CDR3 is TGTGCCAGCAGTCCTCAAGGGGGAGGGGTGAACGATGAGCAGTTCTTC. Translating it yields CASSPQGGGVNDEQFF.

The genes are TRBV3-1 (or the pseudogene TRBV3-2) and TRBJ2-7; 8 bases match TRBD1. The germline CDR1 and CDR2 sequences are LGHDT and YNNKEL (reference sequence). This CDR3 region has 15 residues. V was clipped by 3 bases and J by 4 bases; unmatched bases: 8. This chain's CDR3 is CASSQAGTGGYEQYF. The CDR3 DNA follows: TGTGCCAGCAGCCAGGCCGGGACAGGAGGTTACGAGCAGTACTTC.

V is TRBV27 and J is TRBJ1-2; no firm D call. V was cut by 3 bases and J by 5 bases, with 16 bases left in between. CDR3 length equals 15 residues. Germline CDR1 reads MNHEY; CDR2 reads SMNVEV (reference sequence). The CDR3, as DNA: TGTGCCAGCAGTTTCGGGCCTCGACGAGGGTATGGCTACACCTTC. Encoded protein: CASSFGPRRGYGYTF.

This clone was seen only once. The chain links TRBV20-1 to TRBJ1-4; TRBD1 is a possible D gene (6 bases). V lost 5 bases and J 8 bases, leaving 9 bases between the germline ends. This CDR3 has 11 residues. CDR1 is DFQATT, CDR2 SNEGSKA, per germline (reference sequence). DNA of the CDR3: TGCAGTGCTCCACAGGGAGAAAAACTGTTTTTT. Amino acids: CSAPQGEKLFF.

The rearrangement joins TRBV9 to TRBJ2-3; 7 bases map to TRBD1. J gave up 6 bases and V 3 bases, and 10 bases lay outside the gene matches. Germline V gene lookup returns CDR1 SGDLS and CDR2 YYNGEE. CDR3 size: 15 residues. This CDR3 reads CASSAGQASKDTQYF. CDR3 DNA sequence: TGTGCCAGCAGCGCTGGACAGGCGAGCAAGGATACGCAGTATTTT.

The genes are TRBV9 and TRBJ2-5; D gene unclear. The CDR3 totals 13 residues. V was trimmed by 0 bases and J by 0 bases, leaving 3 bases between them. The V gene's germline CDR1 is SGDLS and CDR2 YYNGEE. The CDR3 loop is CASSVGNQETQYF. Here the CDR3 DNA reads TGTGCCAGCAGCGTAGGTAACCAAGAGACCCAGTACTTC.

The chain recombines TRBV27 with TRBJ2-5; possible D gene TRBD1, 6 bases. Germline V lookup: CDR1 MNHEY, CDR2 SMNVEV (reference sequence). CDR3 length: 16 amino acids. The V and J ends lost 4 bases and 1 base respectively, with 16 bases between them. The CDR3, as DNA: TGTGCCAGCAGTTCCACCCTACGGACAGCCCAAGAGACCCAGTACTTC. Translating gives CASSSTLRTAQETQYF.

This chain uses TRBV11-2 with TRBJ2-3; 8 bases map to TRBD1. The V gene end was trimmed by 2 bases and the J gene end by 5 bases; junction bases not matched to a gene: 6. Per germline, CDR1 SGHAT and CDR2 FQNNGV. This CDR3 region has 15 residues. CDR3 bases: TGTGCCAGCAGCTTATCAGGGGGCGCGGGAGATACGCAGTATTTT. This codes for CASSLSGGAGDTQYF.

The chain uses TRBV28 and TRBJ1-2; D might be TRBD1 (5 bases). The CDR3 length is 13 residues. V lost 5 bases, J lost 4 bases, and 11 bases lay in between. Germline loops: CDR1 MDHEN, CDR2 SYDVKM. The CDR3 DNA sequence: TGTGCCAGCAGTGACAGCGTGACCTATGGCTACACCTTC. It yields the protein CASSDSVTYGYTF.

The chain recombines TRBV27 with TRBJ2-7, with no clear D. This CDR3 has 13 residues. Germline CDR1 reads MNHEY; CDR2 reads SMNVEV (reference sequence). The V end was cut by 3 bases, the J end by 0 bases, with 6 bases between. The CDR3 DNA reads as TGTGCCAGCAGTTTGGCCAGCTCCTACGAGCAGTACTTC. It translates to CASSLASSYEQYF.

Written as DNA, the CDR3 is TGTGCCAGCAGCCGGGACAGGGCAGATACGCAGTATTTT. This gives the protein CASSRDRADTQYF. The chain carries TRBV28 and TRBJ2-3, with 9 bases aligning to TRBD1. The CDR3 is made up of 13 amino acids. J was trimmed by 4 bases and V by 6 bases; bases with no gene match: 2. Germline CDR1 MDHEN, CDR2 SYDVKM.

This clone was seen a single time. The rearrangement links TRBV28 to TRBJ2-3; tentative D call: TRBD1 (6 bases). The CDR3 is 15 amino acids. V was pared by 5 bases and J by 6 bases, with 18 bases between. Germline V CDR1 and CDR2: MDHEN, SYDVKM. The CDR3 coding sequence is TGTGCCAGCAGTGCCCCTGGGGGCGGTGACGATACGCAGTATTTT. Encoded protein: CASSAPGGGDDTQYF.

The CDR3 loop is CASSQMGAANEKLFF. As DNA, the CDR3 is TGTGCCAGCAGCCAGATGGGGGCCGCTAATGAAAAACTGTTTTTT. J is TRBJ1-4 and V is TRBV3-1 (or the pseudogene TRBV3-2); D might be TRBD1 (6 bases). Looked up from germline, CDR1 is LGHDT and CDR2 is YNNKEL (reference sequence). Trimming shortened V by 3 bases and J by 3 bases, and 11 bases separated the two germline ends. This CDR3 region has 15 residues.

The chain recombines TRBV24-1 with TRBJ2-1; 7 positions match TRBD2. The CDR3 runs to 17 residues. The germline gives CDR1 KGHDR, CDR2 SFDVKD. Trimming cost V 4 bases and J 5 bases; bases outside gene matches: 13. CDR3 region: CATSDPGRDYLNNEQFF. CDR3 nucleotide sequence: TGTGCCACCAGTGACCCGGGGAGGGACTACCTCAACAATGAGCAGTTCTTC.

The chain is built from TRBV5-4 and TRBJ1-2, with 7 positions matching TRBD1. CDR1 SGHNT and CDR2 YYREEE come from the germline V gene (reference sequence). V lost 5 bases to trimming and J lost 1 base; unmatched junction nucleotides: 5. The CDR3 is made up of 14 amino acids. Here the CDR3 reads CASRVGQVNYGYTF. DNA of the CDR3: TGTGCCAGCAGGGTAGGACAGGTTAACTATGGCTACACCTTC.

This chain links TRBV5-3 with TRBJ2-7; possibly TRBD1 for D (5 bases). TRBV5-3 counts as an open reading frame of uncertain function. This CDR3 has 16 amino acids. The V end was cut by 10 bases, the J end by 2 bases, with 25 bases between. In nucleotides, the CDR3 is TGTGCCCCCTCGAAAATTCACCAGGGCCAACCCTACGAGCAGTACTTC. This codes for CAPSKIHQGQPYEQYF.